A single sample gave rise to the 19 T cell receptor beta chains below, sequenced in a study of T cells in Graves' hyperthyroidism and ophthalmopathy. Template material for amplifying TCR beta CDR3 regions consisted of RNA transcripts. The HTBI primer set was used in a first-round RT-PCR of the TCR CDR3. Each CDR3 protein gets one entry after TCRdb re-called the multiplex PCR reads with MiXCR. This repertoire shows some 370,000 distinct CDR3 sequences, 11% to 15% found once; its top ten account for approximately 27%. Sequencing was carried out using blood. These receptors originate from a man aged 50 to 59 with Graves' ophthalmopathy.

This clonotype has only a few counts. This CDR3 reads CASSGEGLTYEQYF. The DNA of the CDR3 is TGCGCCAGCAGTGGTGAGGGACTGACCTACGAGCAGTACTTC. The chain employs TRBV10-2 and TRBJ2-7; maybe TRBD2 (6 bases). Germline values: CDR1 WSHSY, CDR2 SAAADI. The CDR3 covers 14 residues. V was clipped by 4 bases and J by 2 bases, with 12 bases between them.

This clonotype was counted a few times. The chain couples TRBV7-2 to TRBJ2-3; no clear D. V lost 5 bases and J lost 2, with 14 bases in between. The CDR3 length is 15 residues. Germline CDR1 is SGHTA and CDR2 is FQGNSA. This CDR3 reads CASSPGVRTTDTQYF. The CDR3 DNA follows: TGTGCCAGCAGCCCTGGGGTACGGACCACAGATACGCAGTATTTT. The variable domain in full, completed from reference TRBV7-2 and TRBJ2-3, reads GAGVSQSPSNKVTEKGKDVELRCDPISGHTALYWYRQSLGQGLEFLIYFQGNSAPDKSGLPSDRFSAERTGGSVSTLTIQRTQQEDSAVYLCASSPGVRTTDTQYFGPGTRLTVL.

The rearrangement joins TRBV12-3 or TRBV12-4 to TRBJ2-7; D not resolved. V was clipped by 5 bases and J by 2 bases, with 13 bases between them. The length of the CDR3 is 14 residues. The CDR3 region is CASSAGPMAYEQYF. The CDR3 coding sequence is TGTGCCAGCAGTGCAGGACCCATGGCCTACGAGCAGTACTTC.

The chain uses TRBV6-1 and TRBJ2-1, with D unclear. V was trimmed by 8 bases and J by 5 bases, leaving 13 bases between them. The CDR3 has 13 residues. Germline CDR1 MNHNS, CDR2 SASEGT. The DNA of the CDR3 is TGTGCCAGCGGCACCAGTCCGCACAATGAGCAGTTCTTC. Translation: CASGTSPHNEQFF.

At least ten counts were recorded for this clonotype. The J gene is TRBJ1-4, the V gene TRBV11-2; D is uncertain. From germline, CDR1 is SGHAT and CDR2 FQNNGV. V was trimmed by 1 base and J by 3 bases, leaving 9 bases between them. The CDR3 loop spans 15 amino acids. CDR3 sequence reads: CASSLAGRANEKLFF. The DNA of the CDR3 is TGTGCCAGCAGCTTAGCTGGACGGGCTAATGAAAAACTGTTTTTT.

This clonotype was counted many times. This rearrangement joins TRBV3-1 to TRBJ2-1; D perhaps matches TRBD2 (6 bases). CDR1 is LGHDT and CDR2 is YNNKEL in the germline V gene (reference sequence). The CDR3 is 15 amino acids. The V gene lost 2 bases and the J gene lost 9 bases, with 17 bases spanning the gap. The CDR3 protein is CASSQQILAAPEQFF. The CDR3 bases are TGTGCCAGCAGCCAACAAATACTAGCCGCCCCTGAGCAGTTCTTC.

This clonotype came up many times. The chain has TRBV12-3 or TRBV12-4 and TRBJ1-1; 10 nucleotides align to TRBD1. V trimming: 7 bases; J trimming: 0 bases; junction bases outside the gene matches: 8. The CDR3 runs 16 residues. The CDR3 DNA is TGTGCCAGCACCCGAGGGACAGGGGATATGAACACTGAAGCTTTCTTT. As protein: CASTRGTGDMNTEAFF.

In its sample, this clonotype was seen once. This chain's CDR3 is CASSARQGDTQYF. CDR3 in DNA: TGTGCCAGCAGCGCTCGTCAGGGAGATACGCAGTATTTT. The chain uses TRBV9 and TRBJ2-3; maybe TRBD1 (5 bases). Trimming shortened V by 3 bases and J by 5 bases, and 10 bases separated the two germline ends. The CDR3 sequence is 13 residues long. Germline V gene sequence: CDR1 SGDLS, CDR2 YYNGEE.

This clonotype was counted many times. The CDR3 sequence: CSARDKRIGSWGYEAFF. CDR3 nucleotide sequence: TGCAGTGCTAGAGACAAACGGATAGGGTCTTGGGGTTATGAAGCTTTCTTT. This sequence joins TRBV20-1 and TRBJ1-1; D unclear. There are 17 residues in the CDR3. Trimming left V 0 bases short and J 7 bases short, with 24 bases between. CDR1 is DFQATT and CDR2 is SNEGSKA in the germline V gene (reference sequence).

This rearrangement joins TRBV2 to TRBJ1-2; no definite D call. Germline V gene sequence: CDR1 SNHLY, CDR2 FYNNEI. Trimming shortened V by 3 bases and J by 2 bases, and 10 bases separated the two germline ends. The CDR3 sequence is 14 residues long. CDR3 nucleotides: TGTGCCAGCAGTGAGGGCACAACCAACTATGGCTACACCTTC. It specifies CASSEGTTNYGYTF.

This clonotype has a count of ten or more. V is TRBV3-1 and J is TRBJ2-5; possibly TRBD2 for D (5 bases). This CDR3 has 15 residues. V was pared by 3 bases and J by 5 bases, with 16 bases between. Germline loops: CDR1 LGHDT, CDR2 YNNKEL (reference sequence). The CDR3 region has the DNA TGTGCCAGCAGCCAGTCTAAGAGGGCTTGGGAGACCCAGTACTTC. This encodes CASSQSKRAWETQYF.

This clonotype was detected ten times or more. The chain uses TRBV3-1 and TRBJ2-1; the match to TRBD2 covers 9 bases. With V trimmed by 3 bases and J by 8 bases, 5 bases remained unmatched. This CDR3 is built from 14 residues. Germline-derived CDR1 and CDR2 are LGHDT and YNNKEL (reference sequence). In nucleotides, the CDR3 is TGTGCCAGCAGCCATAGCGGGAGCCTTCATGAGCAGTTCTTC. Translated, it gives CASSHSGSLHEQFF.

This clonotype was picked up many times. V and J are TRBV29-1 and TRBJ2-5, with 11 bases lining up with TRBD1. Trimming at V came to 4 bases and at J to 5 bases, leaving 9 bases not matched to a gene. Looked up from germline, CDR1 is SQVTM and CDR2 is ANQGSEA. The CDR3 extends over 15 amino acids. CDR3 nucleotides: TGCAGCGTTGTTAGGACAGGGGGCGTAATCGAGACCCAGTACTTC. Protein sequence: CSVVRTGGVIETQYF.

Comment on this clonotype: A clone one base away is much larger, so this may be a read error. The chain carries TRBV5-1 and TRBJ2-5; the D gene is possibly TRBD1 (5 bases). Germline CDR1 SGHRS, CDR2 YFSETQ. This CDR3 region has 14 residues. Trimming cost V 0 bases and J 3 bases, with 9 bases left between them. The CDR3 here is CASSLAPTEETQYF. In nucleotides, the CDR3 is TGCGCCAGCAGCTTGGCTCCGACAGAAGAGACCCAGTACTTC.

This clonotype occurred a few times. The chain carries TRBV28 and TRBJ2-7; 7 bases are shared with TRBD1. The CDR3 is 16 residues long. From germline, CDR1 is MDHEN and CDR2 SYDVKM. Trimming at V came to 3 bases and at J to 0 bases, leaving 8 bases not matched to a gene. Here the CDR3 reads CASSLPGTVSSYEQYF. DNA of the CDR3: TGTGCCAGCAGTTTGCCTGGGACAGTTAGCTCCTACGAGCAGTACTTC.

This clonotype was counted ten times or more. The CDR3 region has the DNA TGTGCCAGCAGCTTGGAGGGACAGGGCCTCAACTCTGGGGCCAACGTCCTGACTTTC. Residues: CASSLEGQGLNSGANVLTF. This chain joins TRBV13 and TRBJ2-6, with TRBD1 matching 9 bases. Germline CDR1 reads PRHDT; CDR2 reads FYEKMQ (reference sequence). CDR3 length equals 19 residues. V trimming: 3 bases; J trimming: 0 bases; junction bases outside the gene matches: 9.

The chain recombines TRBV7-9 with TRBJ1-5; unclear D gene. Germline CDR1 is SEHNR and CDR2 is FQNEAQ (reference sequence). CDR3 length: 15 residues. Trimming took off 1 base at V and 4 bases at J, with 11 bases between the two ends. The CDR3 sequence is CASSLELGSNQPQHF. The CDR3 region has the DNA TGTGCCAGCAGCTTAGAGCTAGGGAGTAATCAGCCCCAGCATTTT.

This clonotype was detected a few times. This rearrangement joins TRBV4-2 to TRBJ1-2, with D unclear. The CDR3 length is 15 residues. CDR1 and CDR2 (germline): LGHNA, YNFKEQ. V shed 0 bases and J shed 2 bases, with 10 bases lying between them. In nucleotides, the CDR3 is TGTGCCAGCAGCCAAGAGAAGAGCGGGAACTATGGCTACACCTTC. Protein product: CASSQEKSGNYGYTF.

This clonotype was seen repeatedly, ten times or more. This chain links TRBV5-1 with TRBJ2-1, with D uncertain. This CDR3 has 14 residues. The V gene's germline CDR1 is SGHRS and CDR2 YFSETQ. V lost 1 base and J 8 bases, leaving 13 bases between the germline ends. The CDR3 DNA is TGCGCCAGCAGCTTGTCCCAGAAATTCGATGAGCAGTTCTTC. Translating it yields CASSLSQKFDEQFF.